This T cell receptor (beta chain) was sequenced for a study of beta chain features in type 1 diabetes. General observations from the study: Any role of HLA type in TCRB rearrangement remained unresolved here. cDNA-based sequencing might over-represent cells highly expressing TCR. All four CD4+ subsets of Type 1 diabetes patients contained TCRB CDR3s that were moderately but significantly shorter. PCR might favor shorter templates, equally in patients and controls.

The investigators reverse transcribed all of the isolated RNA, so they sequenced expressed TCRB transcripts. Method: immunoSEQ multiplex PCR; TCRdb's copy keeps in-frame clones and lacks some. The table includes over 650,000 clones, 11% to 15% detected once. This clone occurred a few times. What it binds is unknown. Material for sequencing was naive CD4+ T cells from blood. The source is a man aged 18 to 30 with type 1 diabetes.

In nucleotides, the CDR3 is TGTGCCGGCGCATTTGGACAGCGCGGCTACACCTTC. Its translation: CAGAFGQRGYTF. The gene calls are TRBV30 and TRBJ1-2; a weak D match, TRBD1 (6 bases). V gave up 8 bases and J gave up 8 bases, with 18 bases separating them. This CDR3 contains 12 residues. Germline CDR1 and CDR2: GTSNPN and SVGIG (reference sequence).